Presented here are 10 T cell receptor beta chains from one specimen sequenced in a study of coeliac disease. Some clones are missing from TCRdb's copy, which holds only in-frame ones; the method was immunoSEQ multiplex PCR. The sample has about 8,700 clones, 67% seen once. Sequences were obtained from lamina propria lymphocytes from the gut. These receptors were obtained from a woman aged 55-75 years with celiac disease.

The chain recombines TRBV4-1 with TRBJ1-4; D not certain. The ends were cut back, 1 base at V and 8 bases at J, with 5 bases in the middle. Germline-derived CDR1 and CDR2 are MGHRA and YSYEKL. The CDR3 totals 12 residues. The CDR3 loop reads CASSQGLEKLFF. CDR3 DNA: TGCGCCAGCAGCCAAGGTCTGGAAAAACTGTTTTTT.

The rearrangement links TRBV4-3 to TRBJ2-1; D possibly corresponds to TRBD1 (7 bases). V dropped 0 bases and J dropped 2 bases, with 11 bases sitting between them. Germline V gives CDR1 LGHNA, CDR2 YSLEER. This CDR3 has 16 amino acids. The CDR3 nucleotides read TGCGCCAGCAGCCAAGATGGAGGGACAGCCTACAATGAGCAGTTCTTC. The encoded protein is CASSQDGGTAYNEQFF.

J is TRBJ2-7 and V is TRBV28; 7 nucleotides match TRBD1. CDR1 MDHEN and CDR2 SYDVKM come from the germline V gene. This CDR3 contains 15 residues. The trim removed 10 bases at V and 2 bases at J, leaving 14 bases unmatched. CDR3 nucleotide sequence: TGTGCCACGACCTCGACAGGGTCCGGCCCCTACGAGCAGTACTTC. It is translated as CATTSTGSGPYEQYF.

The chain couples TRBV27 to TRBJ1-6; D is possibly TRBD1 (5 bases). Trimming took off 3 bases at V and 8 bases at J, with 11 bases between the two ends. The CDR3 sequence is 14 residues long. CDR1 is MNHEY, CDR2 SMNVEV, per germline (reference sequence). In nucleotides, the CDR3 is TGTGCCAGCAGTTTCGGGCAGGGTGATTCACCCCTCCACTTT. Translation gives CASSFGQGDSPLHF.

The genes are TRBV5-1 and TRBJ2-7; D uncertain. The germline V gene encodes CDR1 SGHRS and CDR2 YFSETQ. The V and J ends lost 0 bases and 2 bases respectively, with 18 bases between them. The CDR3 runs to 17 residues. The CDR3 sequence: CASSLGEPETLTYEQYF. DNA of the CDR3: TGCGCCAGCAGCTTGGGAGAGCCGGAGACTCTTACCTACGAGCAGTACTTC.

The chain links TRBV6-5 to TRBJ2-7; no clear D. Between the trimmed V and J ends, which lost 0 bases and 3 bases, there was a span of 9 bases. CDR1 is MNHEY, CDR2 SVGAGI, per germline. The CDR3 contains 14 residues. CDR3 DNA sequence: TGTGCCAGCAGTTACTCCGCGCGGAACTACGAGCAGTACTTC. Translating gives CASSYSARNYEQYF.

V and J are TRBV30 and TRBJ1-2; 9 bases line up with TRBD1. The junction had 13 bases not matched to a gene; V was cut back by 1 base and J by 4 bases. In germline, CDR1 is GTSNPN, CDR2 SVGIG (reference sequence). The CDR3 loop spans 17 amino acids. CDR3 protein: CAWSGGQGWPSPYGYTF. In nucleotides, the CDR3 is TGTGCCTGGAGTGGGGGACAGGGCTGGCCATCTCCCTATGGCTACACCTTC.

The V call is TRBV6-5, the J call TRBJ1-2; D remains ambiguous. Germline lookup yields CDR1 MNHEY and CDR2 SVGAGI. This CDR3 contains 16 residues. V lost 0 bases, J lost 4 bases, and 15 bases lay in between. The CDR3 sequence is CASSYSKGAFVYGYTF. DNA for the CDR3: TGTGCCAGCAGTTACTCGAAGGGAGCATTTGTCTATGGCTACACCTTC.

CDR3 in amino acids: CASSYSTGTGGGKLFF. In DNA form, the CDR3 reads TGTGCCAGCAGTTACTCAACCGGGACAGGGGGTGGAAAACTGTTTTTT. The V and J genes are TRBV6-5 and TRBJ1-4; 11 bases line up with TRBD1. After removal of 0 bases from V and 10 bases from J, the junction contained 7 bases not matched to a gene. Germline V lookup: CDR1 MNHEY, CDR2 SVGAGI. The CDR3 spans 16 residues.

The rearrangement uses TRBV4-2 and TRBJ2-5; D is undetermined. Between the trimmed V and J ends, which lost 4 bases and 5 bases, there was a span of 17 bases. This CDR3 comprises 15 residues. The germline V gene has CDR1 LGHNA and CDR2 YNFKEQ. CDR3: CASSLNPSAGETQYF. For the CDR3, the DNA is TGTGCCAGCAGCCTCAACCCCAGCGCTGGGGAGACCCAGTACTTC.